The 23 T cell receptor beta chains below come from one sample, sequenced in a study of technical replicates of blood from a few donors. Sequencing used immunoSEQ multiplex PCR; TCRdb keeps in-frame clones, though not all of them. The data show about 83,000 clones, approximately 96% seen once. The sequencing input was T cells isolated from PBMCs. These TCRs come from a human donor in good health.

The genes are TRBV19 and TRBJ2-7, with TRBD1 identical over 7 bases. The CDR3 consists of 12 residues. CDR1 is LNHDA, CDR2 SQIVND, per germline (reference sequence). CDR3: CARRGTTYEQYF. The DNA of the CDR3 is TGTGCACGCAGGGGGACCACCTACGAGCAGTACTTC.

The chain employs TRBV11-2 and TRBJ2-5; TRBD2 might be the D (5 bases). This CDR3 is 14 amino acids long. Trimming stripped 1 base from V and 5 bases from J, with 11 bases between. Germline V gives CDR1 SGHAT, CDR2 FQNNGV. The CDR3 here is CASSLVRGTETQYF. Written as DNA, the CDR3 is TGTGCCAGCAGCTTAGTTCGGGGAACGGAGACCCAGTACTTC. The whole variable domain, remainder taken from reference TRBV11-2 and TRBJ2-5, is EAGVAQSPRYKIIEKRQSVAFWCNPISGHATLYWYQQILGQGPKLLIQFQNNGVVDDSQLPKDRFSAERLKGVDSTLKIQPAKLEDSAVYLCASSLVRGTETQYFGPGTRLLVL.

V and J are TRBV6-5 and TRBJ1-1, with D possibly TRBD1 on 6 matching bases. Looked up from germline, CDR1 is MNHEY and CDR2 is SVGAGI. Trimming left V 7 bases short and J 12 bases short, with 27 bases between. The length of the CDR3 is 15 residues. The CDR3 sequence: CASTSFYTGSARPFF. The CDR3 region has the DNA TGTGCCAGCACATCCTTTTATACAGGGTCTGCCCGTCCTTTCTTT.

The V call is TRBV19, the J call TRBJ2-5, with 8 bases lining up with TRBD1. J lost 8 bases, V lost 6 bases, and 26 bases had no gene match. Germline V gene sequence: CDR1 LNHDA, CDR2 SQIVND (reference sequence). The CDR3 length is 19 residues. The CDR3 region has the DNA TGTGCCAGTAGCAACTCGGACAGGGTTAGGTTCTCGGGCCGGGAAACCCAGTACTTC. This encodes CASSNSDRVRFSGRETQYF.

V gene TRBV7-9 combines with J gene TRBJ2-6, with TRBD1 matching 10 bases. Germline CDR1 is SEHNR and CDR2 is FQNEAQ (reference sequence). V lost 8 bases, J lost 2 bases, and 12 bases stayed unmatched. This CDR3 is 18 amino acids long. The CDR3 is CASPGRGGQGPGANVLTF. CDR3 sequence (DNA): TGTGCCAGCCCTGGACGGGGGGGACAGGGGCCTGGGGCCAACGTCCTGACTTTC.

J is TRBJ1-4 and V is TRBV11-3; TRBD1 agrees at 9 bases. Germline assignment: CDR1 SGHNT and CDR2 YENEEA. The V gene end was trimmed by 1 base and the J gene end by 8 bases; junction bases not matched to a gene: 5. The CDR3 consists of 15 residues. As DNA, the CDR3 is TGTGCCAGCAGCTTAGGAGGGACAGGGCGCGAAAAACTGTTTTTT. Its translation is CASSLGGTGREKLFF.

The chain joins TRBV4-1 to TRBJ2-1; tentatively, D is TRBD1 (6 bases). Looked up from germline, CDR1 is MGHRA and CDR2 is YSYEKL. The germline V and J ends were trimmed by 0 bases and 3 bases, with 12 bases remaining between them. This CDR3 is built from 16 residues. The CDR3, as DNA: TGCGCCAGCAGCCAAGATGAGCCAGGGGACTACAATGAGCAGTTCTTC. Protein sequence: CASSQDEPGDYNEQFF.

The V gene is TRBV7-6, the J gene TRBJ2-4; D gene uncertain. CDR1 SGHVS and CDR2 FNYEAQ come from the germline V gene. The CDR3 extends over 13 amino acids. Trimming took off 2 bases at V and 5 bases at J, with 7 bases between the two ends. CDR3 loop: CASSLSWQNIQYF. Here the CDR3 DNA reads TGTGCCAGCAGCTTATCCTGGCAAAACATTCAGTACTTC.

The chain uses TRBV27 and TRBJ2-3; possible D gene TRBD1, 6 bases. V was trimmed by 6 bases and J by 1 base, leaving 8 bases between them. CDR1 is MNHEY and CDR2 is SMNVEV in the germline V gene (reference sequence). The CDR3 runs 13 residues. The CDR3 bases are TGTGCCAGCAGACGACAGGGCACAGATACGCAGTATTTT. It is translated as CASRRQGTDTQYF.

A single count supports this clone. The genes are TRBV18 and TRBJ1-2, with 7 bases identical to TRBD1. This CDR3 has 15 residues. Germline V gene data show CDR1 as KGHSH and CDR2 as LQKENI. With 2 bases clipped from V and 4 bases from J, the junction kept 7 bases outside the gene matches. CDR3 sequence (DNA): TGTGCCAGCTCACCAAGCGACAGGGTAGCCTATGGCTACACCTTC. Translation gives CASSPSDRVAYGYTF.

For the CDR3, the DNA is TGTGCCATCAGAGCCCCGGGGGATAACACTGAAGCTTTCTTT. This encodes CAIRAPGDNTEAFF. The rearrangement joins TRBV10-3 to TRBJ1-1; tentatively, D is TRBD1 (5 bases). V was pared by 6 bases and J by 2 bases, with 13 bases between. Germline V gene sequence: CDR1 ENHRY, CDR2 SYGVKD. This CDR3 is 14 amino acids long.

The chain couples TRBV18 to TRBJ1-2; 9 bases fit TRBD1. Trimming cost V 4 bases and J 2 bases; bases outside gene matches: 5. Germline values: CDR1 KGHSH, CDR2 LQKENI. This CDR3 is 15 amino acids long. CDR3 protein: CASSLGTGHNYGYTF. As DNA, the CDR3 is TGTGCCAGCTCACTAGGGACAGGGCACAACTATGGCTACACCTTC. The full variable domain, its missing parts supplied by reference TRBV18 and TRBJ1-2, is NAGVMQNPRHLVRRRGQEARLRCSPMKGHSHVYWYRQLPEEGLKFMVYLQKENIIDESGMPKERFSAEFPKEGPSILRIQQVVRGDSAAYFCASSLGTGHNYGYTFGSGTRLTVV.

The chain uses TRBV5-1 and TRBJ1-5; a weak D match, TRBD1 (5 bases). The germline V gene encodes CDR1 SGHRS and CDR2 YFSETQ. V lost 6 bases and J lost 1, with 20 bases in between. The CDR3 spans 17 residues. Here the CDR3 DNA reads TGCGCCAGCATAAGGGGACCCAGGGAGGCGAGCAATCAGCCCCAGCATTTT. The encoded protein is CASIRGPREASNQPQHF.

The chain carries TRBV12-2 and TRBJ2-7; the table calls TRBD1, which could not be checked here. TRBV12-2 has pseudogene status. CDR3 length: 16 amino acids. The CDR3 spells CASRLKKGGIKDEQYF. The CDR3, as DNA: TGTGCAAGTCGCTTGAAGAAAGGGGGCATCAAGGACGAGCAGTACTTC.

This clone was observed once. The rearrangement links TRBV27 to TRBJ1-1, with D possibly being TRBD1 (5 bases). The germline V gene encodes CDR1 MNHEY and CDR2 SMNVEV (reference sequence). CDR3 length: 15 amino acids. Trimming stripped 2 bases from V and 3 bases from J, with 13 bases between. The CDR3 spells CASSLGGGVDTEAFF. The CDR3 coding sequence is TGTGCCAGCAGTTTAGGAGGAGGGGTGGACACTGAAGCTTTCTTT.

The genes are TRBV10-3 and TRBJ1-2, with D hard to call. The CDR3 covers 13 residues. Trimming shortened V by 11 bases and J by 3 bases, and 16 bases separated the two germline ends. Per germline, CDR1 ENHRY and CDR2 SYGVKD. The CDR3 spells CAAHPAADYGYTF. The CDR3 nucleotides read TGTGCCGCCCACCCGGCCGCGGACTATGGCTACACCTTC.

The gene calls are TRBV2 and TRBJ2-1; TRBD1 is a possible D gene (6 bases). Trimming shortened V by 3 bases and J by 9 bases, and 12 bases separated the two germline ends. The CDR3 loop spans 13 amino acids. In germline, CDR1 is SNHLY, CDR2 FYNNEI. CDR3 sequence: CASSDTGYGEQFF. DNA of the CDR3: TGTGCCAGCAGTGACACAGGGTATGGTGAGCAGTTCTTC.

CDR3 nucleotides: TGTGCCAGTAGTAAACCGGGACAGGTCGCCGAGCAGTACTTC. Translation gives CASSKPGQVAEQYF. The chain combines TRBV19 with TRBJ2-7; 8 bases line up with TRBD1. CDR3 length equals 14 residues. V lost 4 bases to trimming and J lost 6 bases; unmatched junction nucleotides: 8. Germline V gene data show CDR1 as LNHDA and CDR2 as SQIVND (reference sequence).

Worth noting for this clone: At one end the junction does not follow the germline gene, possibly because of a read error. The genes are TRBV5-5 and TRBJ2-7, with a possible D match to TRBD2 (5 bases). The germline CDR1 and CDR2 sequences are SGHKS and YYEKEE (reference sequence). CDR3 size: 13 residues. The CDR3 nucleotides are TGTGCCAGCAGCTTGGCGGAGGTGCGGCAGGAAGACTTC. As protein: CASSLAEVRQEDF.

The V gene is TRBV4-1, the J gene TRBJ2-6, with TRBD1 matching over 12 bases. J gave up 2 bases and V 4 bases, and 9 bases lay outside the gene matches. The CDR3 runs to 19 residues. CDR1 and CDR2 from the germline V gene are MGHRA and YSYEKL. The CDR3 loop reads CASSLTGQGAQPGANVLTF. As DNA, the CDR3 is TGCGCCAGCAGCCTAACGGGACAGGGGGCGCAGCCTGGGGCCAACGTCCTGACTTTC.

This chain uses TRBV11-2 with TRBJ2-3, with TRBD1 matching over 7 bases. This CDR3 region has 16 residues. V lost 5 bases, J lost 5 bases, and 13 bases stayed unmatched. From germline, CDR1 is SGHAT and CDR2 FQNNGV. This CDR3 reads CASSPRLRTGEDTQYF. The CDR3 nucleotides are TGTGCCAGCAGCCCTAGATTGAGAACAGGGGAAGATACGCAGTATTTT. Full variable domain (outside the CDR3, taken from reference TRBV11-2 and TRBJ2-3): EAGVAQSPRYKIIEKRQSVAFWCNPISGHATLYWYQQILGQGPKLLIQFQNNGVVDDSQLPKDRFSAERLKGVDSTLKIQPAKLEDSAVYLCASSPRLRTGEDTQYFGPGTRLTVL.

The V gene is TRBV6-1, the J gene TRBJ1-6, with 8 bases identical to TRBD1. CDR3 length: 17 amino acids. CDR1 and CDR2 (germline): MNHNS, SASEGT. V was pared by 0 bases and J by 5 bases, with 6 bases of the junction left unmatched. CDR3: CASSEASTGANNSPLHF. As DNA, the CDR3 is TGTGCCAGCAGTGAAGCTTCGACAGGGGCGAATAATTCACCCCTCCACTTT.

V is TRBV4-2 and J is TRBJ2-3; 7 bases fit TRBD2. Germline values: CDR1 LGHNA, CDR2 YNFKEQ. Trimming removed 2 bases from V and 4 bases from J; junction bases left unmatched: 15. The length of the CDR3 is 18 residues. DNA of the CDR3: TGTGCCAGCAGCCAACAAACGGCTTGGCGGGAGTACGCAGATACGCAGTATTTT. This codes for CASSQQTAWREYADTQYF.